Listed below are T cell receptor beta chains from one sample, sequenced in a study of OX40 agonist ivuxolimab in advanced cancers. Measured with immunoSEQ multiplex PCR; TCRdb has only the in-frame clones, and not every one. The sample includes approximately 41,000 clones, 89% of them seen just once. Sample: CD4+ or CD8+ T cells sorted from blood, taken in a trial of the OX40 agonist ivuxolimab. The receptors were gathered from an adult with an advanced solid tumor such as melanoma, head and neck, liver or kidney cancer. Both conserved end residues are part of each CDR3.

v_call,j_call,cdr3_aa
TRBV9,TRBJ1-2,CASSGEGSGTNYGYTF
TRBV5-3,TRBJ2-5,CARSPLGHQTQYF
TRBV10-3,TRBJ2-3,CAISEPSFGVGTDTQYF
TRBV7-8,TRBJ2-6,CASSLDSGSGANVLTF
TRBV4-1,TRBJ2-7,CASSQDSGGRYEQYF
TRBV4-3,TRBJ2-7,CASSQESQTGPYEQYF
TRBV14,TRBJ2-3,CASSQDRAADTQYF
TRBV7-7,TRBJ1-1,CASSLLRLNTEAFF
TRBV4-1,TRBJ2-2,CASSQARNTGELFF
TRBV6-1,TRBJ1-3,CASSEARRGAGNTIYF
TRBV5-6,TRBJ2-3,CASSLPPGGTDTQYF
TRBV4-3,TRBJ2-3,CASSQEWETGGIDTQYF
TRBV2,TRBJ2-2,CASTLVEDPGHDTGELFF
TRBV5-1,TRBJ1-5,CASSYLGDQPQHF
TRBV27,TRBJ2-7,CASSLGTSGGYEQYF
TRBV27,TRBJ1-6,CASSFGQGGPVNSPLHF
TRBV5-1,TRBJ2-7,CASSPPGVSSYEQYF
TRBV5-1,TRBJ2-3,CASSPTSGGADTQYF
TRBV2,TRBJ2-3,CASSERPSGSGLDTQYF
TRBV27,TRBJ1-2,CASSPREGYGYTF
TRBV19,TRBJ1-1,CASSWGGGAEAFF
TRBV15,TRBJ1-2,CATSRLGQPNGYTF